This paragraph reports one TCR beta chain. Its matching antigen is unknown. With 7 bases removed from V and 1 base from J, the gap between germline ends came to 19 bases. The CDR3 loop spans 16 amino acids. CDR1 MNHNY and CDR2 SVGAGI come from the germline V gene (reference sequence). This table comes from immunoSEQ multiplex PCR, and its TCRdb copy is limited to in-frame clones, with some not included. Here the sample spans around 150,000 clones, approximately 84% being singletons. The record originates from a study of T cell responses to AZD1222 COVID-19 vaccine. In the study overall: Pooled samples include second doses given at about 4 or 12 weeks.

Study-wide findings and caveats: The donors showed a predominance of white British ancestry and of females, with possible underestimation of clonal diversity.

This sequence was found in an adult in good health. This rearrangement joins TRBV6-6 to TRBJ1-1, with D possibly being TRBD1 (6 bases). This specimen consisted of peripheral blood, obtained on day 0 of AZD1222 vaccination. Written as DNA, the CDR3 is TGTGCCAGCATTACAGCCCCGGGACAAAAGAACACTGAAGCTTTCTTT. Amino acids: CASITAPGQKNTEAFF.